Following are 8 T cell receptor beta chains from one sample sequenced in a study of shared clonotypes between healthy human individuals. The protocol was immunoSEQ multiplex PCR, while the TCRdb copy is restricted to in-frame clones and leaves out a portion. Of about 560,000 clones in the sample, roughly 79% were seen once. Sample: PBMCs. The receptors shown here come from a woman aged 40 to 49 in good health. Some clones in this sample may be carry-over from other donors' samples.

This clone was seen more than once but under ten times. This chain uses TRBV4-1 with TRBJ2-3; the D is unclear. Germline CDR1 MGHRA, CDR2 YSYEKL. The V end lost 0 bases, the J end lost 2 bases, and 15 bases lay between the germline ends. This CDR3 spans 17 amino acids. CDR3 nucleotides: TGCGCCAGCAGCCAAGATCGGGCGTGGCACCACACAGATACGCAGTATTTT. Amino acids: CASSQDRAWHHTDTQYF.

This clone was counted a few times. This rearrangement joins TRBV28 to TRBJ2-6; D uncertain. Germline values: CDR1 MDHEN, CDR2 SYDVKM. V was shortened by 2 bases and J by 0 bases, with 8 bases between the two germline ends. The CDR3 loop spans 16 amino acids. The CDR3 sequence is CASSLGGISGANVLTF. CDR3 coding DNA: TGTGCCAGCAGTTTAGGTGGGATCTCTGGGGCCAACGTCCTGACTTTC.

The chain couples TRBV7-2 to TRBJ2-3; D gene ambiguous. V lost 2 bases and J lost 9, with 6 bases in between. CDR3 size: 11 residues. Germline V gene data show CDR1 as SGHTA and CDR2 as FQGNSA. CDR3 sequence: CASSLWGTQYF. CDR3 DNA: TGTGCCAGCAGCTTATGGGGAACGCAGTATTTT.

The V call is TRBV19, the J call TRBJ1-3; D unresolved. The V gene's germline CDR1 is LNHDA and CDR2 SQIVND (reference sequence). The V and J ends lost 7 bases and 2 bases respectively, with 15 bases between them. The CDR3 spans 15 residues. As DNA, the CDR3 is TGTGCCAGTACCAAGCTACGGTCTCCTGGAAACACCATATATTTT. This sequence encodes CASTKLRSPGNTIYF. The variable domain in full, with the rest retrieved from reference TRBV19 and TRBJ1-3, is DGGITQSPKYLFRKEGQNVTLSCEQNLNHDAMYWYRQDPGQGLRLIYYSQIVNDFQKGDIAEGYSVSREKKESFPLTVTSAQKNPTAFYLCASTKLRSPGNTIYFGEGSWLTVV.

This clone was recorded a few times. This chain links TRBV5-1 with TRBJ2-3; possibly TRBD2 for D (6 bases). V lost 3 bases and J lost 8, with 13 bases in between. CDR1 and CDR2 from the germline V gene are SGHRS and YFSETQ. CDR3 length: 13 residues. The CDR3 region has the DNA TGCGCCAGCAGCTCCCCTAGCGTCGGTACGCAGTATTTT. It yields the protein CASSSPSVGTQYF.

DNA of the CDR3: TGTGCCAGCAGCCCGAACCTAGCGGGAGGGACCGGGGAGCTGTTTTTT. Translation gives CASSPNLAGGTGELFF. The chain uses TRBV11-3 and TRBJ2-2, with 12 positions matching TRBD2. This CDR3 is built from 16 residues. The V gene end was trimmed by 5 bases and the J gene end by 5 bases; junction bases not matched to a gene: 6. Germline CDR1 and CDR2: SGHNT and YENEEA.

V gene TRBV15 combines with J gene TRBJ2-4; 8 positions match TRBD1. Germline V lookup: CDR1 LNHNV, CDR2 YYDKDF (reference sequence). With V trimmed by 1 base and J by 1 base, 3 bases remained unmatched. CDR3 length: 16 residues. This chain's CDR3 is CATSRANRGAKNIQYF. The CDR3 coding sequence is TGTGCCACCAGCAGAGCCAACAGGGGGGCCAAAAACATTCAGTACTTC.

The CDR3 DNA follows: TGTGCCAGCAGCAGGGACAGAGGCTATGGCTACACCTTC. It is translated as CASSRDRGYGYTF. V and J are TRBV5-6 and TRBJ1-2; 7 bases match TRBD1. Trimming removed 4 bases from V and 4 bases from J; junction bases left unmatched: 4. CDR3 size: 13 residues. From germline, CDR1 is SGHDT and CDR2 YYEEEE.